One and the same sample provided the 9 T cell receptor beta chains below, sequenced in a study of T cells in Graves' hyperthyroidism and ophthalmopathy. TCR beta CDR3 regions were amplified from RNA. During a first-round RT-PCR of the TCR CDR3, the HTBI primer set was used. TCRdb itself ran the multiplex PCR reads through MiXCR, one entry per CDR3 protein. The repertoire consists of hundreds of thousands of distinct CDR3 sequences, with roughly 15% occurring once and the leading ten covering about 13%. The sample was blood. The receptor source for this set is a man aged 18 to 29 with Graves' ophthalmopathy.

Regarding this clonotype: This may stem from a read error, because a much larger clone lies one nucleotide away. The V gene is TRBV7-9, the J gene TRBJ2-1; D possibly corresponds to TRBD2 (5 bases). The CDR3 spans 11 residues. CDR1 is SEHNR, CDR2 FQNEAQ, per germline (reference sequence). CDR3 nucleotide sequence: TGTGCCAGCAGCTGGACTGATGATCAGTTCTTC. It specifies CASSWTDDQFF.

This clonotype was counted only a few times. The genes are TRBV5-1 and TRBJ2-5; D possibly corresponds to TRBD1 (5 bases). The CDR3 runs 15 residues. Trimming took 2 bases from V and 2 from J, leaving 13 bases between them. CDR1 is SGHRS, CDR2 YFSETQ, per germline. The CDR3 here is CASSLETAAQETQYF. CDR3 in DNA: TGCGCCAGCAGCTTAGAGACAGCAGCGCAAGAGACCCAGTACTTC. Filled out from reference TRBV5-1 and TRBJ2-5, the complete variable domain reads KAGVTQTPRYLIKTRGQQVTLSCSPISGHRSVSWYQQTPGQGLQFLFEYFSETQRNKGNFPGRFSGRQFSNSRSEMNVSTLELGDSALYLCASSLETAAQETQYFGPGTRLLVL.

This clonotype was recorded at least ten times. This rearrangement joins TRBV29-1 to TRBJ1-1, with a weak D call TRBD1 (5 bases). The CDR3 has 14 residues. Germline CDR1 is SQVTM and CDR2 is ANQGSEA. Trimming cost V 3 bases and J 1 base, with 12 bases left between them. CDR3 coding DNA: TGCAGCGTTGACAGGCTGGGGCGGAACACTGAAGCTTTCTTT. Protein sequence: CSVDRLGRNTEAFF.

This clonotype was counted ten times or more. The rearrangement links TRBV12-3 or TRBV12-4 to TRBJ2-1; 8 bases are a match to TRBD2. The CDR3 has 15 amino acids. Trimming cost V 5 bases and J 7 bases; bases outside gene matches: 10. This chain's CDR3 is CASSPYSGMINEQFF. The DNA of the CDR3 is TGTGCCAGCAGTCCCTATAGCGGGATGATTAATGAGCAGTTCTTC.

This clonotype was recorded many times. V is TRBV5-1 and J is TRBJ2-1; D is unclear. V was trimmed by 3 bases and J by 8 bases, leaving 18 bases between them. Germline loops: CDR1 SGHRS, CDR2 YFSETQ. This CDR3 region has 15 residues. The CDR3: CASSWSEAVAYEQFF. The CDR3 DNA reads TGCGCCAGCAGCTGGAGCGAGGCTGTAGCATATGAGCAGTTCTTC.

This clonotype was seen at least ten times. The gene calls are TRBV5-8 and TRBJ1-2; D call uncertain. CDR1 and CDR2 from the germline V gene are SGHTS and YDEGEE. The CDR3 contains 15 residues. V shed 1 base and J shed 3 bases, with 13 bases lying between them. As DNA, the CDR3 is TGTGCCAGCAGCTTGTCACATCCCTGGGACTATGGCTACACCTTC. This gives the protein CASSLSHPWDYGYTF.

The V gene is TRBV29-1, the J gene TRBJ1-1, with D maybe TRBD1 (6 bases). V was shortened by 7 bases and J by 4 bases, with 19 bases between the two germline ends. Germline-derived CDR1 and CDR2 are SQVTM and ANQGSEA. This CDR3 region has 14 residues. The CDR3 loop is CSGEQVSGATEAFF. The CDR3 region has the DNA TGCAGCGGGGAACAGGTTTCGGGGGCCACTGAAGCTTTCTTT.

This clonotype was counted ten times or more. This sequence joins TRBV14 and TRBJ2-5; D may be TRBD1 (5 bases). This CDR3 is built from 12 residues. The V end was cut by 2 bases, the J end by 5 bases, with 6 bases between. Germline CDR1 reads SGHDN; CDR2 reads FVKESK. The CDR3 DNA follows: TGTGCCAGCAGCCAATCAGGGGAGACCCAGTACTTC. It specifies CASSQSGETQYF.

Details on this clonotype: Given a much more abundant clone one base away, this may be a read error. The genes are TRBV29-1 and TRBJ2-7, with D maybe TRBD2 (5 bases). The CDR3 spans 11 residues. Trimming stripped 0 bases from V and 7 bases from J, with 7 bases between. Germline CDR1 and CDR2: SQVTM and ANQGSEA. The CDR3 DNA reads TGCAGCGTTGAAGAGGGAGAAGAGCAGTACTTC. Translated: CSVEEGEEQYF.